Listed below are T cell receptor beta chains from one sample, sequenced in a study of CD8+CD57+ T cells in acquired aplastic anemia. Via MiXCR, TCRdb re-called the reads, giving one row per CDR3 protein. The data hold approximately 200,000 distinct CDR3 sequences, with about 64% observed a single time. Sequencing used sorted CD4+, CD8+, or CD8+CD57+ T cells (not recorded which) from PBMCs. These receptors were obtained from a human donor with severe aplastic anemia or a healthy control (not recorded which). CDR3s include the opening cysteine and the closing phenylalanine or tryptophan. The D gene is left open where the match is weak. Not all rows give a size; the values are once, few, many and, for expanded clones, a class.

size | J | V | D | CDR3 | DNA
. | TRBJ2-7 | TRBV25-1 | TRBD2 | CASSEFVAGGRYF | TGTGCCAGCAGTGAATTCGTAGCGGGAGGACGGTACTTC
. | TRBJ2-5 | TRBV29-1 | . | CSVGWIGRETQYF | TGCAGCGTTGGGTGGATCGGGCGAGAGACCCAGTACTTC
few | TRBJ1-4 | TRBV28 | TRBD1 | CASSFGRGAEKLFF | TGTGCCAGCAGTTTCGGCAGGGGGGCTGAAAAACTGTTTTTT
. | TRBJ2-2 | TRBV7-8 | . | CASSLAVGGTLIDGELFF | TGTGCCAGCAGCTTAGCGGTGGGTGGGACATTAATAGACGGGGAGCTGTTTTTT
few | TRBJ1-6 | TRBV2 | . | CATTPGSNSPLHF | TGTGCCACTACCCCAGGGTCAAATTCACCCCTCCACTTT
. | TRBJ1-4 | TRBV7-6 | TRBD1 | CASSVGQGANGKLFF | TGTGCCAGCAGCGTCGGACAGGGGGCGAACGGAAAACTGTTTTTT
many | TRBJ2-5 | TRBV27 | . | CASRPLVSPAETQYF | TGTGCCAGCAGACCGCTCGTCAGCCCAGCGGAGACCCAGTACTTC
few | TRBJ2-7 | TRBV7-9 | . | CASSLPGRYEQYF | TGTGCCAGCAGCTTACCAGGGAGGTACGAGCAGTACTTC
. | TRBJ2-1 | TRBV2 | . | CASKTADTDYNEQFF | TGTGCCAGCAAAACAGCGGATACAGACTACAATGAGCAGTTCTTC
. | TRBJ2-7 | TRBV20-1 | TRBD2 | CSVSSGRGYEQYF | TGCAGTGTTTCGAGCGGGAGGGGCTACGAGCAGTACTTC
. | TRBJ1-1 | TRBV12-3/TRBV12-4 | . | CASSFLDFGTEAFF | TGTGCCAGCAGTTTCCTGGACTTCGGCACTGAAGCTTTCTTT
. | TRBJ1-2 | TRBV19 | . | CASIQPPLSYGYTF | TGTGCCAGCATCCAGCCTCCGCTCAGCTATGGCTACACCTTC
. | TRBJ2-7 | TRBV10-3 | . | CAISESAGKAYEQYF | TGTGCCATCAGTGAGTCGGCAGGGAAGGCATACGAGCAGTACTTC
. | TRBJ2-1 | TRBV4-2 | TRBD2 | CASSPRTAGEVNEQFF | TGTGCCAGCAGCCCCAGAACAGCGGGAGAGGTCAATGAGCAGTTCTTC
. | TRBJ2-3 | TRBV2 | TRBD2 | CASKIAGISTDTQYF | TGTGCCAGCAAGATAGCGGGGATCAGCACAGATACGCAGTATTTT
. | TRBJ2-5 | TRBV7-8 | . | CASSLLEGSSGTQYF | TGTGCCAGCAGCTTATTGGAGGGGTCCAGTGGGACCCAGTACTTC
once | TRBJ1-1 | TRBV5-1 | TRBD1 | CASSLGQGNLRTEAFF | TGCGCCAGCAGCTTGGGACAGGGGAATTTGAGGACTGAAGCTTTCTTT
. | TRBJ2-7 | TRBV20-1 | . | CSARFADPYEQYF | TGCAGTGCTAGATTTGCGGATCCCTACGAGCAGTACTTC
. | TRBJ1-1 | TRBV2 | . | CASSVQGGDTEAFF | TGTGCCAGCAGTGTTCAGGGAGGTGACACTGAAGCTTTCTTT
many | TRBJ2-3 | TRBV12-3/TRBV12-4 | TRBD1 | CASSLGSTGVTDTQYF | TGTGCCAGCAGTTTAGGTTCCACAGGGGTCACAGATACGCAGTATTTT
. | TRBJ2-7 | TRBV14 | TRBD1 | CASSFGQGSKQYF | TGTGCCAGCAGCTTCGGACAGGGGAGCAAGCAGTACTTC
. | TRBJ2-6 | TRBV15 | TRBD1 | CATSRTGQASGANVLTF | TGTGCCACCAGCAGAACGGGACAGGCGTCTGGGGCCAACGTCCTGACTTTC
. | TRBJ2-3 | TRBV15 | TRBD2 | CATSRDRLASDTQYF | TGTGCCACCAGCAGGGACAGACTAGCGTCAGATACGCAGTATTTT
. | TRBJ1-2 | TRBV7-9 | . | CASSARSRGYTF | TGTGCCAGCAGCGCTCGATCCCGTGGCTACACCTTC
. | TRBJ2-5 | TRBV20-1 | . | CSALGLPAQYF | TGCAGTGCTCTGGGACTCCCCGCCCAGTACTTC
. | TRBJ1-5 | TRBV7-9 | . | CASSTRQALDSNQPQHF | TGTGCCAGCAGCACCCGACAGGCGCTTGACAGCAATCAGCCCCAGCATTTT
. | TRBJ1-1 | TRBV19 | . | CASSLGRFEAFF | TGCGCCAGTAGTCTCGGACGTTTCGAAGCTTTCTTT
. | TRBJ2-5 | TRBV10-3 | . | CAISEGGGGETQYF | TGTGCCATCAGTGAGGGGGGCGGGGGAGAGACCCAGTACTTC
. | TRBJ1-1 | TRBV5-1 | . | CASSPGRGPLDTEAFF | TGCGCCAGCAGCCCCGGAAGGGGCCCTTTGGACACTGAAGCTTTCTTT
. | TRBJ2-1 | TRBV29-1 | TRBD2 | CSVVGTSGYNEQFF | TGCAGCGTTGTCGGGACTAGCGGTTACAATGAGCAGTTCTTC
. | TRBJ2-7 | TRBV10-2 | . | CASSENLAPYEQYF | TGCGCCAGCAGTGAGAACTTAGCTCCCTACGAGCAGTACTTC
. | TRBJ1-3 | TRBV9 | . | CASSGRLASGNTIYF | TGTGCCAGCAGCGGACGGCTCGCCTCTGGAAACACCATATATTTT